This T cell receptor (beta chain) was profiled in a study of Ad26.COV2.S vaccination and SARS-CoV-2 variants. Study as a whole: Intramuscularly, Ad26.COV2.S was given either once or twice, 56 days apart.

The study's findings and limits: While placebo recipients had lower spike-specific TCR breadth, vaccine recipients had more. Analyses that measured TCR breadth and depth may have underestimated total T cell responses. Across vaccine and placebo recipients, the breadth of non-spike TCRs was similar.

The V segment lost 3 bases and the J segment 4 bases; nucleotides outside the gene matches: 8. CDR1 is SGHTA and CDR2 is FQGNSA in the germline V gene. CDR3 length equals 15 residues. Turning to this clone: As yet, its antigen is unknown.

Treatment noted: 19 received Ad26.COV2.S at low or high dose, single or two shots; about 5 received placebo; per-sample allocation not given. Sampling was done on day 63 after the first vaccine or placebo injection. TCRdb's copy holds only in-frame clones and misses some; the assay was immunoSEQ multiplex PCR. The sample includes over 400,000 clones, roughly 89% of them seen just once. The receptor comes from a person aged 18-65 years who received the Ad26.COV2.S COVID-19 vaccine or a placebo. This sequence joins TRBV7-2 and TRBJ1-2; the match to TRBD1 covers 7 bases. Sequencing used peripheral blood, obtained in a trial of Ad26.COV2.S vaccine versus placebo. CDR3 bases: TGTGCCAGCAGCTTCACGTGGACAGGCCGCTATGGCTACACCTTC. Amino acid sequence: CASSFTWTGRYGYTF.